Given below is one T cell receptor (beta chain) in context. The target antigen is unknown. This record comes from a study of T-cell reconstitution after alpha-beta-depleted transplantation in children. General study results and limits: In patients about two months after transplant, alpha-beta T cells reportedly arose from several hundred expanded graft clones. Once a year had passed after transplant, T-cell counts and diversity came mostly from newly produced T cells. After transplant, high TCRbeta diversity at day 60 in some patients arose from surviving recipient T cells and thymic progenitors.

V was trimmed by 5 bases and J by 3 bases, leaving 11 bases between them. The CDR3 loop spans 13 amino acids. Germline assignment: CDR1 LGHDT and CDR2 YNNKEL (reference sequence). Researchers prepared the TCRbeta library using unique molecular identifiers, the study reports. TCRdb reanalysed the PCR reads using MiXCR and keeps one entry per CDR3 protein. The data show about 640,000 distinct CDR3 sequences, with roughly 13% seen just once and around 2.2% held by the top ten. The chain employs TRBV3-1 and TRBJ2-7; the D is unclear. This material consisted of PBMCs, mostly from graft donor cells, taken 360 days after TCRalphabeta/CD19-depleted stem cell transplant. The receptor was isolated from a male patient aged 10-17 years who had a stem cell transplant for acute myeloid leukemia, so the T cells may come from the graft donor. The CDR3 loop reads CASSSQSSYEQYF. The CDR3 region has the DNA TGTGCCAGCAGCTCCCAGAGTAGCTACGAGCAGTACTTC.